Shown below are 18 T cell receptor beta chains from a single sample sequenced in a study of T cells in Graves' hyperthyroidism and ophthalmopathy. RNA transcripts provided the source from which TCR beta CDR3 regions were amplified. TCR CDR3 underwent first-round RT-PCR with the HTBI primer set. In TCRdb, the multiplex PCR reads were re-called with MiXCR into one record per CDR3 protein. Of some 800,000 distinct CDR3 sequences listed, over 35% are singletons. Sequenced material: blood. The receptors originated from a man younger than 30 with Graves' hyperthyroidism.

This clonotype was recorded many times. The V call is TRBV24-1, the J call TRBJ2-2; no clear D. V was trimmed by 2 bases and J by 10 bases, leaving 7 bases between them. Germline assignment: CDR1 KGHDR and CDR2 SFDVKD. The CDR3 length is 12 residues. The CDR3 spells CATSDSEVELFF. CDR3 in DNA: TGTGCCACCAGTGATTCCGAAGTGGAGCTGTTTTTT.

This clonotype was observed many times. The chain couples TRBV6-5 to TRBJ2-7; D not certain. The germline CDR1 and CDR2 sequences are MNHEY and SVGAGI. V was shortened by 5 bases and J by 2 bases, with 7 bases between the two germline ends. There are 12 residues in the CDR3. The CDR3, as DNA: TGTGCCAGCAGTACGACACCCTACGAGCAGTACTTC. Protein sequence: CASSTTPYEQYF.

This chain links TRBV29-1 with TRBJ1-2; perhaps TRBD1 as D (5 bases). The V and J ends lost 5 bases and 3 bases respectively, with 13 bases between them. In germline, CDR1 is SQVTM, CDR2 ANQGSEA. The CDR3 spans 13 residues. The CDR3 DNA is TGCAGCGTTTCGGGGGACGGCTACTATGGCTACACCTTC. This translates into CSVSGDGYYGYTF.

Comments on this clonotype: A much larger clonotype is one base distant, so this may be a read error. V and J are TRBV19 and TRBJ1-5; D might be TRBD1 (5 bases). V was shortened by 4 bases and J by 1 base, with 11 bases between the two germline ends. The germline CDR1 and CDR2 sequences are LNHDA and SQIVND (reference sequence). CDR3 length: 15 amino acids. CDR3: CASSTWGRSNQPQHF. The DNA for the CDR3 is TGTGCCAGTAGTACCTGGGGCAGAAGCAATCAGCCCCAGCATTTT.

This clonotype occurred many times. The chain combines TRBV29-1 with TRBJ2-6; no definite D call. Trimming left V 5 bases short and J 1 base short, with 9 bases between. This CDR3 comprises 14 residues. Germline V lookup: CDR1 SQVTM, CDR2 ANQGSEA. DNA for the CDR3: TGCAGCGTTAGTACTGGGTCTGGGGCCAACGTCCTGACTTTC. Translating gives CSVSTGSGANVLTF.

The chain carries TRBV11-2 and TRBJ1-2; perhaps TRBD1 as D (5 bases). With 2 bases removed from V and 3 bases from J, the gap between germline ends came to 10 bases. CDR3 size: 14 residues. CDR1 and CDR2 (germline): SGHAT, FQNNGV. The CDR3 coding sequence is TGTGCCAGCAGCTTAAAGCTGGGGGACTATGGCTACACCTTC. It encodes CASSLKLGDYGYTF.

This rearrangement joins TRBV25-1 to TRBJ1-6, with 7 positions matching TRBD1. Per the germline V gene, CDR1 is MGHDK and CDR2 is SYGVNS. Losses at the gene ends were 5 bases for V and 11 bases for J; bases not matched to a gene: 15. The CDR3 is made up of 16 amino acids. The CDR3: CASSLYPGGILAPLHF. DNA for the CDR3: TGTGCCAGCAGTTTATATCCAGGGGGGATACTGGCACCCCTCCACTTT.

At least ten counts were recorded for this clonotype. V is TRBV7-9 and J is TRBJ2-7; tentative D call: TRBD1 (5 bases). Trimming removed 4 bases from V and 3 bases from J, with 10 bases in between. The germline V gene has CDR1 SEHNR and CDR2 FQNEAQ (reference sequence). The CDR3 is 13 residues long. The CDR3 nucleotides are TGTGCCAGCAGCTCACCTGACAGCTACGAGCAGTACTTC. Residues: CASSSPDSYEQYF.

Of note for this clonotype: A junction boundary mismatches the germline segment, possibly from a read error. The V gene is TRBV12-3 or TRBV12-4, the J gene TRBJ1-5; the D is unclear. The CDR3 covers 13 residues. This CDR3 is CAGSPNTWQPQHF. The CDR3 bases are TGTGCCGGCAGTCCCAATACATGGCAGCCCCAGCATTTT.

This clonotype has only a few counts. At one end the junction does not follow the germline gene, possibly because of a read error. The chain couples TRBV10-3 to TRBJ2-7; unclear D gene. Germline V gene sequence: CDR1 ENHRY, CDR2 SYGVKD. The CDR3 is 13 residues long. In DNA, the CDR3 is TGTGCCAGCAGTGAAGTAAGGTCCTACGAGCAGTACTTC. Its protein is CASSEVRSYEQYF.

In regard to this clonotype: A much larger clone sits a single nucleotide away, making a read error possible. The chain carries TRBV7-2 and TRBJ2-7; the D is unclear. This CDR3 region has 11 residues. Germline assignment: CDR1 SGHTA and CDR2 FQGNSA. V was shortened by 3 bases and J by 6 bases, with 6 bases between the two germline ends. Here the CDR3 reads CASSFECEQYF. The CDR3 DNA is TGTGCCAGCAGCTTCGAGTGCGAGCAGTACTTC.

V is TRBV4-1 and J is TRBJ2-7; maybe TRBD2 (6 bases). V was clipped by 4 bases and J by 4 bases, with 17 bases between them. This CDR3 contains 15 residues. From germline, CDR1 is MGHRA and CDR2 YSYEKL. The CDR3 region has the DNA TGCGCCAGCAGCCTTAATCCAGGAGGAGGGTACGAGCAGTACTTC. Translated: CASSLNPGGGYEQYF.

This clonotype has more than one count but fewer than ten. The chain links TRBV9 to TRBJ2-2, with TRBD1 identical over 8 bases. The CDR3 covers 15 residues. The J segment lost 5 bases and the V segment lost 0 bases, leaving 3 bases of the junction unmatched. Germline V gene lookup returns CDR1 SGDLS and CDR2 YYNGEE. CDR3 residues: CASSVAGTGTGELFF. The DNA for the CDR3 is TGTGCCAGCAGCGTAGCCGGGACAGGAACCGGGGAGCTGTTTTTT.

This clonotype was counted only a few times. The chain combines TRBV20-1 with TRBJ2-7, with a tentative D call TRBD1 (6 bases). Trimming shortened V by 3 bases and J by 2 bases, and 11 bases separated the two germline ends. This CDR3 spans 13 amino acids. Germline assignment: CDR1 DFQATT and CDR2 SNEGSKA (reference sequence). The CDR3 DNA reads TGCAGTGCTAGGGCGGACAGAGCCTACGAGCAGTACTTC. This translates into CSARADRAYEQYF.

This clonotype was counted at least ten times. V usage is TRBV7-2 and J usage is TRBJ2-7; 10 bases align to TRBD2. This CDR3 has 14 residues. Germline V lookup: CDR1 SGHTA, CDR2 FQGNSA. V gave up 6 bases and J gave up 3 bases; unmatched junction bases: 5. CDR3 sequence (DNA): TGTGCCAGCAGTCCTGCTAGCGGGAGCTACGAGCAGTACTTC. Protein product: CASSPASGSYEQYF.

This clonotype was seen a handful of times. The CDR3 coding sequence is TGCGCCAGCAGCTTGGGCGGGGCGGAAGAAAAACTGTTTTTT. Residues: CASSLGGAEEKLFF. The rearrangement uses TRBV5-1 and TRBJ1-4; the D gene is possibly TRBD1 (5 bases). V was shortened by 0 bases and J by 8 bases, with 11 bases between the two germline ends. This CDR3 has 14 amino acids. The germline V gene encodes CDR1 SGHRS and CDR2 YFSETQ.

The rearrangement links TRBV7-8 to TRBJ2-5; TRBD1 might be the D (5 bases). V lost 2 bases and J 2 bases, leaving 18 bases between the germline ends. This CDR3 comprises 17 residues. Germline V CDR1 and CDR2: SGHVS, FQNEAQ. Here the CDR3 reads CASSLRHQGFGQETQYF. For the CDR3, the DNA is TGTGCCAGCAGCTTACGTCACCAGGGCTTTGGGCAAGAGACCCAGTACTTC.

This clonotype was recorded many times. The chain carries TRBV29-1 and TRBJ2-5; D gene ambiguous. The length of the CDR3 is 12 residues. V lost 0 bases, J lost 4 bases, and 6 bases lay in between. The germline gives CDR1 SQVTM, CDR2 ANQGSEA. The CDR3 loop is CSVEDPGETQYF. The CDR3 DNA is TGCAGCGTTGAAGATCCGGGAGAGACCCAGTACTTC. The complete variable domain, with remaining parts taken from reference TRBV29-1 and TRBJ2-5, reads SAVISQKPSRDICQRGTSLTIQCQVDSQVTMMFWYRQQPGQSLTLIATANQGSEATYESGFVIDKFPISRPNLTFSTLTVSNMSPEDSSIYLCSVEDPGETQYFGPGTRLLVL.